Listed below are T cell receptor beta chains from one sample, sequenced in a study of shared clonotypes between healthy human individuals. Libraries were prepared by immunoSEQ multiplex PCR; TCRdb keeps only in-frame clonotypes and omits some of them. The sample has 2,100,000 or so clones, around 95% seen once. Sequenced input: naive CD4+ T cells sorted from blood. Receptors were obtained from a man between 18 and 35 years old in good health. Both conserved end residues are part of each CDR3. Each record gives: D gene, V gene, clone size, J gene, CDR3 DNA, CDR3 protein. D genes are given only for firm matches. The listing skips clone size in some rows; elsewhere it reads once, few, many or a size class.

D: TRBD2; V: TRBV19; size: .; J: TRBJ2-1; DNA: TGTGCCAGTAGTGTCGCGGGACTAGCGGGGAACTATGAGCAGTTCTTC; CDR3: CASSVAGLAGNYEQFF
D: TRBD1; V: TRBV5-4; size: .; J: TRBJ2-1; DNA: TGTGCCAGCAGCTCCCCGGGACAGGGGGCAAAGAGCTCCTACAATGAGCAGTTCTTC; CDR3: CASSSPGQGAKSSYNEQFF
D: .; V: TRBV6-5; size: .; J: TRBJ2-7; DNA: TGTGCCAGCACAGGGGCGGAAAAGAGCTCCTACGAGCAGTACTTC; CDR3: CASTGAEKSSYEQYF
D: TRBD1; V: TRBV5-1; size: .; J: TRBJ1-6; DNA: TGCGCCAGCAGCCCCGAGGGGACAGGGAGTTCACCCCTCCACTTT; CDR3: CASSPEGTGSSPLHF
D: .; V: TRBV6-5; size: .; J: TRBJ1-2; DNA: TGTGCCAGCAGTTACTCAGGAACAGACAACTATGGCTACACCTTC; CDR3: CASSYSGTDNYGYTF
D: TRBD2; V: TRBV27; size: .; J: TRBJ2-2; DNA: TGTGCCAGCAGGGGACTAGGGGGAGGACCGAACACCGGGGAGCTGTTTTTT; CDR3: CASRGLGGGPNTGELFF
D: .; V: TRBV7-8; size: .; J: TRBJ2-2; DNA: TGTGCCAGCAGTCCGGGGAGGTTCACCGGGGAGCTGTTTTTT; CDR3: CASSPGRFTGELFF
D: TRBD2; V: TRBV25-1; size: .; J: TRBJ2-1; DNA: TGTGCCAGCACCTTAGCGGGAGTGAACAATGAGCAGTTCTTC; CDR3: CASTLAGVNNEQFF
D: .; V: TRBV11-2; size: .; J: TRBJ1-1; DNA: TGTGCCAGCAGCTTAATCCCTCGGGGGGCGCGGGGGTCTGAAGCTTTCTTT; CDR3: CASSLIPRGARGSEAFF
D: .; V: TRBV28; size: .; J: TRBJ1-1; DNA: TGTGCCAGCAGTTCGACCTTGGGAGCTTTCTTT; CDR3: CASSSTLGAFF
D: TRBD1; V: TRBV6-1; size: .; J: TRBJ2-2; DNA: TGTGCCGGCGGACAGGGAGGAGGCACCGGGGAGCTGTTTTTT; CDR3: CAGGQGGGTGELFF
D: .; V: TRBV7-2; size: once; J: TRBJ2-3; DNA: TGTGCCACCAAGATAACTAGAGATCAACCAGATACGCAGTATTTT; CDR3: CATKITRDQPDTQYF
D: TRBD1; V: TRBV6-4; size: .; J: TRBJ1-5; DNA: TGTGCCAGCAGCCTCCGACAGGGGAACTGCCAGCCCCAGCATTTT; CDR3: CASSLRQGNCQPQHF
D: .; V: TRBV6-4; size: .; J: TRBJ2-1; DNA: TGTGCCAGCAGTGGACAGTTCGGCTCCTACAATGAGCAGTTCTTC; CDR3: CASSGQFGSYNEQFF
D: TRBD2; V: TRBV6-5; size: .; J: TRBJ2-7; DNA: TGTGCCAGCAGGCCCTTAGCGGGAGGCTACGAGCAGTACTTC; CDR3: CASRPLAGGYEQYF
D: .; V: TRBV6-5; size: few; J: TRBJ2-7; DNA: TGTGCCAGCAGTATGAGGGGCTACGAGCAGTACTTC; CDR3: CASSMRGYEQYF
D: TRBD1; V: TRBV5-4; size: .; J: TRBJ1-4; DNA: TGTGCCAGCAGCTCCCAGGGGGCGTGGGAAAAACTGTTTTTT; CDR3: CASSSQGAWEKLFF
D: .; V: TRBV27; size: .; J: TRBJ1-2; DNA: TGTGCCAGCAGTTTATCTGGCTTGGCCTATGGCTACACCTTC; CDR3: CASSLSGLAYGYTF
D: .; V: TRBV6-5; size: .; J: TRBJ2-7; DNA: TGTGCCAGCAGTACCGCCGGACCCGGGCAGTACTTC; CDR3: CASSTAGPGQYF
D: TRBD1; V: TRBV18; size: .; J: TRBJ2-1; DNA: TGTGCCAGCTCACCAGGTGGGACAGGGGTGGCTTACAATGAGCAGTTCTTC; CDR3: CASSPGGTGVAYNEQFF
D: .; V: TRBV30; size: .; J: TRBJ1-1; DNA: TGTGCCTGGACCCGATGGGGGAGGGGCCTGAACACTGAAGCTTTCTTT; CDR3: CAWTRWGRGLNTEAFF
D: TRBD2; V: TRBV6-5; size: .; J: TRBJ2-7; DNA: TGTGCCAGCAGTTACCGAGGGGCGGGGGGTTCCTACGAGCAGTACTTC; CDR3: CASSYRGAGGSYEQYF
D: TRBD2; V: TRBV2; size: .; J: TRBJ2-3; DNA: TGTGCCAGCAGTGAAGCGCGGGGGACTAGCGTAGATACGCAGTATTTT; CDR3: CASSEARGTSVDTQYF
D: .; V: TRBV7-2; size: .; J: TRBJ2-1; DNA: TGTGCCAGTTCTCTTCGGGGACAGGGCGCTAGCGGGCCCTACAATGAGCAGTTCTTC; CDR3: CASSLRGQGASGPYNEQFF
D: .; V: TRBV5-1; size: .; J: TRBJ2-2; DNA: TGCGCCAGCAGAGGGACTAGGCCTTACAGGGGGCCTTTGGGCACCGGGGAGCTGTTTTTT; CDR3: CASRGTRPYRGPLGTGELFF
D: TRBD2; V: TRBV18; size: .; J: TRBJ2-7; DNA: TGTGCCAGCTCCCAGGGACTAGCGAACGAGCAGTACTTC; CDR3: CASSQGLANEQYF
D: .; V: TRBV19; size: once; J: TRBJ1-5; DNA: TGTGCCAGTAAATCATGGGCGGTGGCAGGAACTAGCAATCAGCCCCAGCATTTT; CDR3: CASKSWAVAGTSNQPQHF
D: .; V: TRBV2; size: .; J: TRBJ2-1; DNA: TGTGCCAGCAGTGACACGGTTTTTGGTGGAAATGAGCAGTTCTTC; CDR3: CASSDTVFGGNEQFF
D: .; V: TRBV4-3; size: .; J: TRBJ2-1; DNA: TGCGCCAGCAGCCAATCCCAGACCTCCTACAATGAGCAGTTCTTC; CDR3: CASSQSQTSYNEQFF
D: TRBD1; V: TRBV28; size: .; J: TRBJ2-7; DNA: TGTGCCAGCAGTCCCGGGACAGGGTTGTACGAGCAGTACTTC; CDR3: CASSPGTGLYEQYF
D: .; V: TRBV6-5; size: .; J: TRBJ1-2; DNA: TGTGCCAGCAGTTACTCGGGGGTCTACACCTTC; CDR3: CASSYSGVYTF
D: TRBD2; V: TRBV30; size: .; J: TRBJ2-2; DNA: TGTGCCTGGAGACGGACTAGCGGGGGAGCCGGGGAGCTGTTTTTT; CDR3: CAWRRTSGGAGELFF
D: .; V: TRBV19; size: .; J: TRBJ2-2; DNA: TGTGCCAGTAGTATGCTTTTGACAGCGAACACCGGGGAGCTGTTTTTT; CDR3: CASSMLLTANTGELFF
D: TRBD1; V: TRBV7-9; size: .; J: TRBJ1-5; DNA: TGTGCCAGCAGCTTAGGTGGGACAGAAGATCAGCCCCAGCATTTT; CDR3: CASSLGGTEDQPQHF
D: .; V: TRBV9; size: .; J: TRBJ2-3; DNA: TGTGCCAGCAACCTAGCGTTCCAAGATACGCAGTATTTT; CDR3: CASNLAFQDTQYF
D: TRBD2; V: TRBV7-3; size: .; J: TRBJ2-5; DNA: TGTGCCAGCAGCTCCAGACTAGCGGGGGAGCCAGGGGAGACCCAGTACTTC; CDR3: CASSSRLAGEPGETQYF
D: TRBD2; V: TRBV2; size: .; J: TRBJ2-2; DNA: TGTGCCAGCAGTGAAGGGTGGGGCGGGAGAGTTGGGGAGCTGTTTTTT; CDR3: CASSEGWGGRVGELFF
D: TRBD1; V: TRBV30; size: once; J: TRBJ1-5; DNA: TGTGCCTGGAGTGTAACACAGGGGGCAGGTCAGCCCCAGCATTTT; CDR3: CAWSVTQGAGQPQHF
D: TRBD2; V: TRBV9; size: .; J: TRBJ2-3; DNA: TGTGCCAGCAGCGTAGGTGTGTCGGGAGGTCAGACCGATACGCAGTATTTT; CDR3: CASSVGVSGGQTDTQYF
D: TRBD2; V: TRBV6-6; size: .; J: TRBJ2-2; DNA: TGTGCCAGCAGTTACCAGGCTAGCGGTACCGGGGAGCTGTTTTTT; CDR3: CASSYQASGTGELFF
D: .; V: TRBV4-1; size: .; J: TRBJ1-6; DNA: TGCGCCAGCAGCCAAGGTGGCTACTATAATTCACCCCTCCACTTT; CDR3: CASSQGGYYNSPLHF
D: TRBD1; V: TRBV6-6; size: .; J: TRBJ2-7; DNA: TGTGCCAGCAGTAGACAGGGGGGTGAGTACGAGCAGTACTTC; CDR3: CASSRQGGEYEQYF
D: TRBD1; V: TRBV7-2; size: .; J: TRBJ1-3; DNA: TGTGCCAGCAGACAGGGGTCGGGCCCTGGAAACACCATATATTTT; CDR3: CASRQGSGPGNTIYF